The 11 T cell receptor beta chains in this list originate from one sample, sequenced in a study of T-cell memory formation after mild COVID-19. TCRdb re-analysed the 5' RACE reads in MiXCR, keeping a single row per CDR3 protein. The table includes 140,000 to 150,000 distinct CDR3 sequences, 6% detected once. Sequenced: PBMCs or a T cell subset sorted from them (not recorded which). These receptors came from an adult woman who had mild COVID-19 (a few samples of this study predate the infection). Cell type and time point are not known.

In its sample, this clonotype was seen a few times. This sequence joins TRBV6-6 and TRBJ2-1, with a weak D call TRBD2 (6 bases). The length of the CDR3 is 16 residues. Between the trimmed V and J ends, which lost 6 bases and 8 bases, there was a span of 23 bases. Germline CDR1 MNHNY, CDR2 SVGAGI (reference sequence). CDR3 region: CASSPLGLEPSDEQFF. The CDR3 region has the DNA TGTGCCAGCAGCCCCCTGGGACTGGAGCCTTCCGATGAGCAGTTCTTC.

This clonotype came up many times. CDR3 region: CASSLQGYYGYTF. CDR3 sequence (DNA): TGTGCCAGCAGTCTACAGGGGTACTATGGCTACACCTTC. The gene calls are TRBV12-3 or TRBV12-4 and TRBJ1-2; 7 positions agree with TRBD1. The CDR3 consists of 13 residues. Trimming cost V 5 bases and J 3 bases; bases outside gene matches: 3.

This chain uses TRBV10-3 with TRBJ2-5; D perhaps matches TRBD1 (5 bases). V was cut by 0 bases and J by 2 bases, with 7 bases left in between. CDR1 is ENHRY, CDR2 SYGVKD, per germline. The length of the CDR3 is 14 residues. CDR3 coding DNA: TGTGCCATCAGTGAGTCGACAGATCAAGAGACCCAGTACTTC. It yields the protein CAISESTDQETQYF.

J is TRBJ2-7 and V is TRBV27; unclear D gene. The CDR3 has 14 residues. CDR1 is MNHEY, CDR2 SMNVEV, per germline (reference sequence). Trimming pared 2 bases from V and 0 bases from J, leaving 8 bases between. The CDR3 DNA reads as TGTGCCAGCAGTTTAGTCCGGTTCTCCTACGAGCAGTACTTC. It translates to CASSLVRFSYEQYF.

This clonotype was counted at least ten times. The rearrangement joins TRBV7-3 to TRBJ2-3; 7 bases align to TRBD1. J lost 2 bases, V lost 6 bases, and 5 bases had no gene match. This CDR3 comprises 14 residues. From germline, CDR1 is SGHTA and CDR2 FQGTGA. The CDR3 loop is CASSMTGSTDTQYF. CDR3 nucleotides: TGTGCCAGCAGTATGACAGGGTCCACAGATACGCAGTATTTT.

This clonotype was seen many times. The V and J genes are TRBV12-3 or TRBV12-4 and TRBJ1-1, with 7 bases matching TRBD1. V lost 3 bases and J lost 14; bases outside the gene matches: 9. The CDR3 covers 12 residues. The CDR3 is CASSFPGTATFF. The CDR3 DNA reads TGTGCCAGCAGTTTCCCCGGGACAGCCACATTCTTT.

This clonotype has ten or more counts. The chain has TRBV7-2 and TRBJ2-3; D is unresolved. V was pared by 5 bases and J by 1 base, with 10 bases between. The germline V gene encodes CDR1 SGHTA and CDR2 FQGNSA. The CDR3 extends over 14 amino acids. The CDR3 nucleotides are TGTGCCAGCAGCCCTAGGATTGGCACAGATACGCAGTATTTT. This codes for CASSPRIGTDTQYF. The full variable domain, rest sourced from reference TRBV7-2 and TRBJ2-3, is GAGVSQSPSNKVTEKGKDVELRCDPISGHTALYWYRQSLGQGLEFLIYFQGNSAPDKSGLPSDRFSAERTGGSVSTLTIQRTQQEDSAVYLCASSPRIGTDTQYFGPGTRLTVL.

This clonotype appeared a few times. The chain joins TRBV24-1 to TRBJ2-2; D is ambiguous. V was shortened by 9 bases and J by 4 bases, with 14 bases between the two germline ends. The CDR3 is made up of 14 amino acids. Per the germline V gene, CDR1 is KGHDR and CDR2 is SFDVKD. The CDR3 coding sequence is TGTGCCACCCAGTCCCAATCAGTCACCGGGGAGCTGTTTTTT. It is translated as CATQSQSVTGELFF.

This clonotype was counted ten times or more. This chain connects TRBV12-3 or TRBV12-4 to TRBJ2-7; no clear D gene. The CDR3 is 13 residues long. Trimming shortened V by 3 bases and J by 0 bases, and 6 bases separated the two germline ends. Here the CDR3 DNA reads TGTGCCAGCAGTTTCAGGAGCTCCTACGAGCAGTACTTC. It is translated as CASSFRSSYEQYF.

This clonotype was found many times. The rearrangement links TRBV3-1 to TRBJ2-7; no firm D call. Trimming left V 5 bases short and J 4 bases short, with 12 bases between. In germline, CDR1 is LGHDT, CDR2 YNNKEL (reference sequence). This CDR3 region has 13 residues. CDR3 sequence (DNA): TGTGCCAGCAGCTTTCACTCGCGTTACGAGCAGTACTTC. Amino acid sequence: CASSFHSRYEQYF.

This clonotype occurred many times. The rearrangement joins TRBV6-4 to TRBJ2-3; 7 nucleotides align to TRBD1. The CDR3 length is 15 residues. J was trimmed by 3 bases and V by 6 bases; bases with no gene match: 9. CDR1 and CDR2 from the germline V gene are MRHNA and SNTAGT. DNA of the CDR3: TGTGCCAGCAGCAGGGACAGCGTTTCGACAGATACGCAGTATTTT. Residues: CASSRDSVSTDTQYF.